The rows below give T cell receptor beta chains drawn from one sample of a study of OX40 agonist ivuxolimab in advanced cancers. The repertoire was sequenced with immunoSEQ multiplex PCR; TCRdb's copy has only in-frame clones and lacks some. The data hold about 94,000 clones, with 90% to 95% observed a single time. The source material was CD4+ or CD8+ T cells sorted from blood, sampled in a trial of the OX40 agonist ivuxolimab. The source of these receptors is an adult with an advanced solid tumor such as melanoma, head and neck, liver or kidney cancer. CDR3s include the opening cysteine and the closing phenylalanine or tryptophan. Fields, in order: V gene, J gene, D gene, clone size, CDR3 protein, CDR3 DNA. A D gene is named only where the DNA matches it firmly. The listing skips clone size in some rows; elsewhere it reads once, few, many or a size class.

TRBV10-3	TRBJ2-7	TRBD2	NA	CAIRGLAGEGEQYF	TGTGCCATCAGGGGACTAGCGGGAGAGGGCGAGCAGTACTTC
TRBV29-1	TRBJ1-1	NA	NA	CSVAKELNTEAFF	TGCAGCGTTGCAAAGGAGTTAAACACTGAAGCTTTCTTT
TRBV5-4	TRBJ2-4	NA	NA	CASSLGGASRSGKNIQYF	TGTGCCAGCAGCTTGGGGGGGGCCTCGAGATCGGGCAAAAACATTCAGTACTTC
TRBV11-3	TRBJ2-1	NA	NA	CASSLRSQGDGGNEQFF	TGTGCCAGCAGCCTCCGGAGCCAGGGGGACGGGGGCAATGAGCAGTTCTTC
TRBV11-3	TRBJ2-7	TRBD1	NA	CASSTGTDYEQYF	TGTGCCAGCAGCACCGGGACAGATTACGAGCAGTACTTC
TRBV12-5	TRBJ1-1	NA	NA	CATSTGNTEAFF	TGTGCTACCTCCACAGGGAACACTGAAGCTTTCTTT
TRBV5-6	TRBJ2-5	TRBD1	NA	CASSSPRTGRETQYF	TGTGCCAGCAGCTCCCCGAGGACAGGGAGGGAGACCCAGTACTTC
TRBV10-3	TRBJ1-1	NA	NA	CAISEYRENTEAFF	TGTGCCATCAGTGAGTACAGGGAGAACACTGAAGCTTTCTTT
TRBV7-2	TRBJ2-2	TRBD2	once	CASSGLAGGPNTGELFF	TGTGCCAGCAGCGGTTTAGCGGGAGGGCCAAACACCGGGGAGCTGTTTTTT
TRBV6-5	TRBJ2-3	NA	once	CASSILRGDTQYF	TGTGCCAGCAGTATCCTAAGGGGGGATACGCAGTATTTT
TRBV10-3	TRBJ2-4	NA	NA	CAIGEGRGRGSDIQYF	TGTGCCATCGGGGAGGGAAGGGGGCGAGGGTCGGACATTCAGTACTTC
TRBV30	TRBJ1-5	NA	NA	CAWSADTNNQPQHF	TGTGCCTGGAGTGCGGACACGAACAATCAGCCCCAGCATTTT
TRBV4-1	TRBJ2-4	NA	few	CASSQVDPTSIQYF	TGCGCCAGCAGCCAAGTCGACCCGACCTCCATTCAGTACTTC
TRBV7-9	TRBJ1-1	TRBD1	NA	CASSLGSGGINTEAFF	TGTGCCAGCAGCTTAGGGTCAGGGGGGATTAACACTGAAGCTTTCTTT
TRBV30	TRBJ1-1	NA	NA	CAWSVGGRGTEAFF	TGTGCCTGGAGTGTGGGGGGTCGGGGCACTGAAGCTTTCTTT
TRBV5-4	TRBJ2-6	TRBD1	NA	CASSSDRAPSGANVLTF	TGTGCCAGCAGCTCGGACAGGGCCCCCTCTGGGGCCAACGTCCTGACTTTC
TRBV28	TRBJ2-2	TRBD2	NA	CASSPNGLAGVSGELFF	TGTGCCAGCAGCCCAAACGGACTAGCGGGAGTATCTGGGGAGCTGTTTTTT
TRBV10-3	TRBJ2-7	NA	NA	CAISEGRGGEAGVLYEQYF	TGTGCCATCAGTGAGGGCAGAGGGGGGGAAGCGGGCGTACTCTACGAGCAGTACTTC
TRBV19	TRBJ2-7	TRBD1	NA	CASSVGTVQGEQYF	TGTGCCAGTAGTGTGGGGACAGTTCAAGGCGAGCAGTACTTC
TRBV10-1	TRBJ2-3	NA	NA	CASIPLVPLADTQYF	TGCGCCAGCATTCCCCTGGTCCCCCTCGCAGATACGCAGTATTTT
TRBV4-1	TRBJ2-7	TRBD1	NA	CASSQSFSGTGIYEQYF	TGCGCCAGCAGCCAATCTTTCTCCGGGACAGGGATTTACGAGCAGTACTTC
TRBV29-1	TRBJ1-2	TRBD1	few	CSVVPLETAGGNGYTF	TGCAGCGTTGTCCCCCTCGAAACGGCAGGGGGCAATGGCTACACCTTC
TRBV6-6	TRBJ2-1	NA	NA	CASSYSDSSYNEQFF	TGTGCCAGCAGTTACTCTGATAGCTCCTACAATGAGCAGTTCTTC
TRBV9	TRBJ2-7	NA	NA	CASSLGGVGEQYF	TGTGCCAGCAGCCTTGGAGGGGTTGGCGAGCAGTACTTC
TRBV6-1	TRBJ1-5	NA	NA	CASSDHLGNNQPQHF	TGTGCCAGCAGTGATCATCTAGGGAACAATCAGCCCCAGCATTTT
TRBV5-1	TRBJ2-6	NA	NA	CASSLFRGTGANVLTF	TGCGCCAGCAGCTTGTTCCGGGGGACCGGGGCCAACGTCCTGACTTTC
TRBV19	TRBJ1-4	NA	NA	CASSTTGIVDEKLFF	TGTGCCAGTAGTACTACAGGGATCGTCGATGAAAAACTGTTTTTT
TRBV5-1	TRBJ1-1	NA	NA	CASSFTNTEAFF	TGCGCCAGCAGCTTCACGAACACTGAAGCTTTCTTT
TRBV11-3	TRBJ2-3	NA	once	CASSSPPAVGTSTDTQYF	TGTGCCAGCAGCTCGCCCCCCGCGGTGGGGACAAGCACAGATACGCAGTATTTT
TRBV11-1	TRBJ1-1	NA	NA	CASSLGTEAFF	TGTGCCAGCAGTTTGGGCACTGAAGCTTTCTTT
TRBV11-1	TRBJ2-1	NA	NA	CASSLAGFSYNEQFF	TGTGCCAGCAGCTTAGCAGGGTTCTCCTACAATGAGCAGTTCTTC
TRBV18	TRBJ2-5	TRBD1	NA	CASSPFRTGGETQYF	TGTGCCAGCTCACCCTTCAGGACAGGGGGAGAGACCCAGTACTTC
TRBV15	TRBJ2-5	NA	NA	CATSRDWETQYF	TGTGCCACCAGCAGAGACTGGGAGACCCAGTACTTC
TRBV11-3	TRBJ2-1	NA	NA	CASSLDGPSYNEQFF	TGTGCCAGCAGCTTAGACGGCCCCTCCTACAATGAGCAGTTCTTC
TRBV7-9	TRBJ2-5	TRBD2	once	CASSLGGVAGETQYF	TGTGCCAGCAGCTTAGGAGGGGTAGCGGGAGAGACCCAGTACTTC
TRBV5-1	TRBJ1-3	NA	once	CASKDTRTSGNTIYF	TGCGCCAGCAAGGACACCCGGACCTCTGGAAACACCATATATTTT
TRBV19	TRBJ1-2	TRBD1	NA	CASSIVAGGAYGYTF	TGTGCCAGTAGTATTGTCGCAGGGGGCGCTTATGGCTACACCTTC
TRBV14	TRBJ1-2	NA	NA	CASSQATGAMGYGYTF	TGTGCCAGCAGCCAAGCCACAGGCGCCATGGGGTATGGCTACACCTTC